This T cell receptor (beta chain) came from a study of T-cell reconstitution after alpha-beta-depleted transplantation in children. Notes on the study in general: Where alpha-beta T cells came from about two months after transplant was reportedly several hundred expanded graft clones. From newly produced T cells came most of the T-cell counts and diversity one year after transplant.

This clonotype was seen at least ten times. Its cognate antigen is unknown. V lost 0 bases and J lost 10, with 10 bases in between. The CDR3 spans 12 residues. From germline, CDR1 is DFQATT and CDR2 SNEGSKA (reference sequence). Unique molecular identifiers were incorporated when the TCRbeta library was constructed. TCRdb re-derived calls from the PCR reads in MiXCR, one entry per CDR3 protein. The sample gives 200,000 to 250,000 distinct CDR3 sequences, about 8.7% of which show up once; 35% to 45% is in the top ten. The chain links TRBV20-1 to TRBJ2-1; D is ambiguous. The sequence was collected from a male patient between 2 and 10 years old who had a stem cell transplant for acute myeloid leukemia, so the T cells may come from the graft donor. The source was PBMCs, mostly from graft donor cells, collected 360 days after TCRalphabeta/CD19-depleted stem cell transplant. CDR3 protein: CSARDGRWEQFF. In DNA form, the CDR3 reads TGCAGTGCTAGAGATGGTCGGTGGGAGCAGTTCTTC.